The T cell receptor (beta chain) described here comes from a study of T-cell reconstitution after alpha-beta-depleted transplantation in children. Library preparation (for TCRbeta) was performed with unique molecular identifiers. Using its own MiXCR run on the PCR reads, TCRdb lists one record per CDR3 protein. The table includes fewer than 200,000 distinct CDR3 sequences, approximately 6.6% detected once. This clonotype was picked up many times. This CDR3 has 15 residues. Germline CDR1 is MNHEY and CDR2 is SVGAGI. Trimming took 0 bases from V and 2 from J, leaving 8 bases between them. This chain connects TRBV6-5 to TRBJ1-5; D remains ambiguous. The receptor's source is a human donor who donated a stem cell graft to a child with Wiskott-Aldrich syndrome. Sequenced material: PBMCs from the stem cell graft donor, taken from the stem cell graft. This chain's CDR3 is CASSYSFGGNQPQHF. CDR3 coding DNA: TGTGCCAGCAGTTACTCGTTTGGGGGCAATCAGCCCCAGCATTTT.